Reported below is one T cell receptor beta chain. The data belong to a study of blood T cell repertoires in COVID-19. Study-level information: The cDNA or gDNA used as material had been derived from T cells, B-cell-depleted T cells, or PBMCs.

Sequenced by immunoSEQ multiplex PCR; TCRdb stores in-frame clones only, minus some. This sample has 390,000 or so clones, with more than 70% found just once. Source material: peripheral blood. The TCR was taken from a woman younger than 45 with COVID-19, enrolled during active disease.

This chain's CDR3 is CASSSWAGEAFF. The CDR3 coding sequence is TGTGCCAGCAGCTCCTGGGCGGGTGAAGCTTTCTTT. The rearrangement uses TRBV5-8 and TRBJ1-1; D uncertain. From germline, CDR1 is SGHTS and CDR2 YDEGEE. The CDR3 loop spans 12 amino acids. The ends were cut back, 3 bases at V and 7 bases at J, with 10 bases in the middle.